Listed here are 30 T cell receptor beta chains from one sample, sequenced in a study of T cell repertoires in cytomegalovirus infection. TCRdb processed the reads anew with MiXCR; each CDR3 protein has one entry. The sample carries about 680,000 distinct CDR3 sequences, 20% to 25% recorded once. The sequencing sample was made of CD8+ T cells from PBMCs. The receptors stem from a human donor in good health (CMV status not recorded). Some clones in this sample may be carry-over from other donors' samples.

The CDR3 nucleotides read TGTGCCAGCAGCGCCAGCTCGGGGTTCCGTGAGACCCAGTACTTC. Amino acids: CASSASSGFRETQYF. This chain links TRBV7-9 with TRBJ2-5, with D perhaps TRBD2 (5 bases). Germline-derived CDR1 and CDR2 are SEHNR and FQNEAQ (reference sequence). The CDR3 length is 15 residues. Trimming removed 5 bases from V and 5 bases from J, with 18 bases in between.

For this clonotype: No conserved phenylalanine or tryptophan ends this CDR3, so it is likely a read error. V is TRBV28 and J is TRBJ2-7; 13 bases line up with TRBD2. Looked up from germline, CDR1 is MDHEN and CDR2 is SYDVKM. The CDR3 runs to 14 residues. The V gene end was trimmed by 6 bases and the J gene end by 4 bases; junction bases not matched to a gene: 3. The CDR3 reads CASSRTSGGYEQYG. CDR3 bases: TGTGCCAGCAGCAGGACTAGCGGGGGTTACGAGCAGTACGGC.

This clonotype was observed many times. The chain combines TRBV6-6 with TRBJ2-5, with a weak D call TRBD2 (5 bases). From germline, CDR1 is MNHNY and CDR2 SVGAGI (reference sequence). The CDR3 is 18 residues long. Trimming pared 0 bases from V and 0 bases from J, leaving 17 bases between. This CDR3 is CASSYSTAWRGYQETQYF. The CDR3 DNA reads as TGTGCCAGCAGTTACTCGACGGCATGGAGAGGGTACCAAGAGACCCAGTACTTC.

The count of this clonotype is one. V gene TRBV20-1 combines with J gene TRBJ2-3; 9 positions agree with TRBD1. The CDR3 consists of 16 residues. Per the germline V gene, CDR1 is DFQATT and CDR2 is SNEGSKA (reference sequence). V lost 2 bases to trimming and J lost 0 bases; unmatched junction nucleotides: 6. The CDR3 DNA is TGCAGTGCTAGAAGGGGACAGGGAGCCAGCACAGATACGCAGTATTTT. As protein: CSARRGQGASTDTQYF.

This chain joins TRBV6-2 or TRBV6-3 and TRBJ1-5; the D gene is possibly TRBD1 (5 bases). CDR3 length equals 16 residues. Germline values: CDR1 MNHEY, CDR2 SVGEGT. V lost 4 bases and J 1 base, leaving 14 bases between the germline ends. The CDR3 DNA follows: TGTGCCAGCAGTTGGGGCGACAGCCTGAGCAATCAGCCCCAGCATTTT. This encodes CASSWGDSLSNQPQHF.

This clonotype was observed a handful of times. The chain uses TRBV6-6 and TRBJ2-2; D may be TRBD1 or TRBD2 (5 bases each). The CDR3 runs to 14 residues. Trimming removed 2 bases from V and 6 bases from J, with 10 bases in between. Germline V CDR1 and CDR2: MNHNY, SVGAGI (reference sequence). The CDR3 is CASSYRGAPGELFF. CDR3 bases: TGTGCCAGCAGTTACAGGGGAGCCCCCGGGGAGCTGTTTTTT.

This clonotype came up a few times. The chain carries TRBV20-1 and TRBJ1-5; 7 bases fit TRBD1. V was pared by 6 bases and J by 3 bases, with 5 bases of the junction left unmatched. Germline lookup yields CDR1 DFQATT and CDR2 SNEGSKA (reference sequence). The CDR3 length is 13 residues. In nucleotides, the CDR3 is TGCAGTGCGGGAGACAGGGACAATCAGCCCCAGCATTTT. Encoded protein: CSAGDRDNQPQHF.

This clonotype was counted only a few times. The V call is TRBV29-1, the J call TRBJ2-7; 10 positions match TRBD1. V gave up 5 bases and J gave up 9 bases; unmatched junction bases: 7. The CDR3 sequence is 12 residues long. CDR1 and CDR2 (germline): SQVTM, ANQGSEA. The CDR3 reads CSVLGDRGGQYV. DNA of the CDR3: TGCAGCGTTCTCGGGGACAGGGGAGGGCAGTACGTC.

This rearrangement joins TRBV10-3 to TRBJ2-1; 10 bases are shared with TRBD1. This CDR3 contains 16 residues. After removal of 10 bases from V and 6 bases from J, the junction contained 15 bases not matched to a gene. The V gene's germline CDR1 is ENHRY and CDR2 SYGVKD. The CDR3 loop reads CATGSFRDRGGNEQFF. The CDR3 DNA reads TGTGCCACTGGATCGTTCCGGGACAGGGGAGGCAATGAGCAGTTCTTC.

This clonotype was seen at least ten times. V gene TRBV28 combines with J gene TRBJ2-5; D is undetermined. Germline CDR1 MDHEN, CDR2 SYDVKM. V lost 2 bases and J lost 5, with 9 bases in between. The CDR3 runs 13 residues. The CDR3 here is CASSLQSDETQYF. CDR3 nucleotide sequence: TGTGCCAGCAGTTTACAGAGCGACGAGACCCAGTACTTC.

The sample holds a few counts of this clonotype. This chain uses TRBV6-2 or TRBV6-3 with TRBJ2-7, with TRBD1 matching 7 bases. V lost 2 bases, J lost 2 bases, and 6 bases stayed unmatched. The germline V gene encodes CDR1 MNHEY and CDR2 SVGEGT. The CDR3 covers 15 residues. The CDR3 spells CASSYEDRSTYEQYF. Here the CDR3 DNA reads TGTGCCAGCAGTTACGAGGACAGGTCAACCTACGAGCAGTACTTC.

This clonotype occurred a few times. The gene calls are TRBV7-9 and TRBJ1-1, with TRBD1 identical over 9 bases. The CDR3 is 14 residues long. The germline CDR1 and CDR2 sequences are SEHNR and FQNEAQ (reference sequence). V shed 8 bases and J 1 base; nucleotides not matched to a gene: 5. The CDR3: CASPEQGANTEAFF. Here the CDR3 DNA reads TGTGCCAGCCCTGAACAGGGGGCGAACACTGAAGCTTTCTTT.

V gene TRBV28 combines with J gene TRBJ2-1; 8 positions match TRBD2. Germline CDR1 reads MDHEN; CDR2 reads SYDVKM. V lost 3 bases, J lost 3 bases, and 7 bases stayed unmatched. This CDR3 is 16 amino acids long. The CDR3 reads CASSFWLAGIYNEQFF. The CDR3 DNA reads TGTGCCAGCAGTTTCTGGTTAGCGGGGATCTACAATGAGCAGTTCTTC. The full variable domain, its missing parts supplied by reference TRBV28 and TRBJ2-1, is DVKVTQSSRYLVKRTGEKVFLECVQDMDHENMFWYRQDPGLGLRLIYFSYDVKMKEKGDIPEGYSVSREKKERFSLILESASTNQTSMYLCASSFWLAGIYNEQFFGPGTRLTVL.

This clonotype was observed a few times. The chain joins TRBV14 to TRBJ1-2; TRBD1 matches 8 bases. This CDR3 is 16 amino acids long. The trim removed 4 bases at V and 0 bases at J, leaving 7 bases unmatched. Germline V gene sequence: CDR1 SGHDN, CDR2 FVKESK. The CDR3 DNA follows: TGTGCCAGCAGCCCATCAGGGGGCGGCCCTAACTATGGCTACACCTTC. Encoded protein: CASSPSGGGPNYGYTF.

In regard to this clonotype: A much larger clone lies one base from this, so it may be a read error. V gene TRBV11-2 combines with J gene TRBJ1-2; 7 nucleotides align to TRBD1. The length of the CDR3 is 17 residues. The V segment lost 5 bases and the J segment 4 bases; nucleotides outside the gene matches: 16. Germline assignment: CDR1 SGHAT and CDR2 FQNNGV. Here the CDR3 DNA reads TGTGCCAGCAGCCCAGTAGGGACAGTGGCGCCTGGCTATGGCTACACCTTC. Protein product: CASSPVGTVAPGYGYTF.

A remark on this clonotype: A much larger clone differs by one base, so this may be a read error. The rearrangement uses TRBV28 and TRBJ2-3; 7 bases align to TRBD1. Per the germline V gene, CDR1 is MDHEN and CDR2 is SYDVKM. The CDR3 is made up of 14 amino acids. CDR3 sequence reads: CASSPQGTTDMQYF. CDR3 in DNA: TGTGCCAGCAGCCCACAGGGGACCACAGATATGCAGTATTTT. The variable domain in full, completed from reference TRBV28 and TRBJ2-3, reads DVKVTQSSRYLVKRTGEKVFLECVQDMDHENMFWYRQDPGLGLRLIYFSYDVKMKEKGDIPEGYSVSREKKERFSLILESASTNQTSMYLCASSPQGTTDMQYFGPGTRLTVL.

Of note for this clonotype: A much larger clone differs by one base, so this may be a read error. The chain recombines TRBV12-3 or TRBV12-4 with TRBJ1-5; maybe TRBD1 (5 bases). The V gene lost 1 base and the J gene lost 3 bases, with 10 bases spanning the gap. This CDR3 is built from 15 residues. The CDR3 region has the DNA TGTGCCAGCAGTTTAGGGGGCAGGTTCAATCAGCCCCAGCATTTT. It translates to CASSLGGRFNQPQHF.

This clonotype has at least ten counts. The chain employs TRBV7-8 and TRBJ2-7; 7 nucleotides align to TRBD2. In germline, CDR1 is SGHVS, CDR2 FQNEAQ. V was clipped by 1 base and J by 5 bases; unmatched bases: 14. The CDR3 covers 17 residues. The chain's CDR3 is CASSLVSGAPPLDEQYF. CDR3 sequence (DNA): TGTGCCAGCAGCTTAGTAAGCGGGGCCCCCCCCCTCGACGAGCAGTACTTC.

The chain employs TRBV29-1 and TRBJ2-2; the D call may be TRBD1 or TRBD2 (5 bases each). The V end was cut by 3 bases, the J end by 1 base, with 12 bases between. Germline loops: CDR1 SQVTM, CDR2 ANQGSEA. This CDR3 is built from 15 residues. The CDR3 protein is CSVERDEGNTGELFF. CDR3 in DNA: TGCAGCGTTGAGAGGGACGAGGGGAACACCGGGGAGCTGTTTTTT.

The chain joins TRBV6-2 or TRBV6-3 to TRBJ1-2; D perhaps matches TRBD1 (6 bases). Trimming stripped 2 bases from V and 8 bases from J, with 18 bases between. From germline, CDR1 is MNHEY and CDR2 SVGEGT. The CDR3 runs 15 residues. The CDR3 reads CASSYLRPNRAGYTF. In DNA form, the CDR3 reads TGTGCCAGCAGTTACCTTAGACCCAACAGGGCGGGCTACACCTTC.

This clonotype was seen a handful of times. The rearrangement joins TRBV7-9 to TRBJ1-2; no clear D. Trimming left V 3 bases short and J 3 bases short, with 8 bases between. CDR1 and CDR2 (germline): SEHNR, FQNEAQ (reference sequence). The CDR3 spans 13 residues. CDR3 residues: CASSFRDDYGYTF. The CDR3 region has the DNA TGTGCCAGCAGCTTTCGCGATGACTATGGCTACACCTTC.

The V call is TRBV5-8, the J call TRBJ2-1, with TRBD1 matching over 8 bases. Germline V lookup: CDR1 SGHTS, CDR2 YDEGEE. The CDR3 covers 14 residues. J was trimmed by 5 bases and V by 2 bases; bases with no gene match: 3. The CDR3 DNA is TGTGCCAGCAGCTTCAGGGGGCGGCACAATGAGCAGTTCTTC. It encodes CASSFRGRHNEQFF. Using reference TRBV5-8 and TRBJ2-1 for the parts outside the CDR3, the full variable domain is EAGVTQSPTHLIKTRGQQATLRCSPISGHTSVYWYQQALGLGLQFLLWYDEGEERNRGNFPPRFSGRQFPNYSSELNVNALELEDSALYLCASSFRGRHNEQFFGPGTRLTVL.

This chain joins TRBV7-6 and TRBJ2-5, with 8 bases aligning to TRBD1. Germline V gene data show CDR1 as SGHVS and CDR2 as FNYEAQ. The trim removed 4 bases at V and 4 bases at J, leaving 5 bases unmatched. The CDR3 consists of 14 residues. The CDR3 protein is CASSWMDRVETQYF. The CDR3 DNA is TGTGCCAGCAGCTGGATGGACAGGGTAGAGACCCAGTACTTC.

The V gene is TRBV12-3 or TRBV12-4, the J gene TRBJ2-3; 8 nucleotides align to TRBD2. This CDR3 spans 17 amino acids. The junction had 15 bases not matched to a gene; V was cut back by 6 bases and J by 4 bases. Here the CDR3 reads CASRPHSTSVHSDTQYF. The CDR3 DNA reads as TGTGCCAGCAGACCCCATTCGACTAGCGTACATTCAGATACGCAGTATTTT.

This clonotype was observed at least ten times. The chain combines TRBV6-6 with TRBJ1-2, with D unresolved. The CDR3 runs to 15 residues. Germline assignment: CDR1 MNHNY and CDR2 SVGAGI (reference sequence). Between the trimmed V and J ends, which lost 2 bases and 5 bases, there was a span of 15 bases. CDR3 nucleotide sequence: TGTGCCAGCAGTTACAGGCAGGACGGACCATATGGCTACACCTTC. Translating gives CASSYRQDGPYGYTF.

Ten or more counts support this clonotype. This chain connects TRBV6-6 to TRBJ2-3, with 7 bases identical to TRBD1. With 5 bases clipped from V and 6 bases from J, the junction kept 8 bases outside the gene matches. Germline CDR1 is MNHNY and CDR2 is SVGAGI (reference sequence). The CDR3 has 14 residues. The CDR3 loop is CASSKNRGADTQYF. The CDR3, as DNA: TGTGCCAGCAGTAAAAACAGGGGAGCGGATACGCAGTATTTT.

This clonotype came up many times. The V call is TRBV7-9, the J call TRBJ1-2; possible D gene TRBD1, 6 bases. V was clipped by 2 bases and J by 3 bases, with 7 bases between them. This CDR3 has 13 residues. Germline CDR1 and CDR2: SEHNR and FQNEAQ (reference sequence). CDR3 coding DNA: TGTGCCAGCAGCTTAAACAGGGACTATGGCTACACCTTC. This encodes CASSLNRDYGYTF.

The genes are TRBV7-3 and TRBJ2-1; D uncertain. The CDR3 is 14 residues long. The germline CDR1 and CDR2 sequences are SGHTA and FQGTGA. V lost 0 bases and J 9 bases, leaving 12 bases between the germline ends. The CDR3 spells CASSLTQSRGEQFF. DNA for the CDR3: TGTGCCAGCAGCTTAACACAGTCGCGCGGTGAGCAGTTCTTC.

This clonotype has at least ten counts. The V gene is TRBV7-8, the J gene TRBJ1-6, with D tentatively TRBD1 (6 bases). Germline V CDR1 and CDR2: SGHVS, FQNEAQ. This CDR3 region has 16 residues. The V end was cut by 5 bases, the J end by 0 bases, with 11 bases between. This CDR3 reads CASSTQGTSYNSPLHF. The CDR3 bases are TGTGCCAGCAGCACACAGGGTACCTCCTATAATTCACCCCTCCACTTT.

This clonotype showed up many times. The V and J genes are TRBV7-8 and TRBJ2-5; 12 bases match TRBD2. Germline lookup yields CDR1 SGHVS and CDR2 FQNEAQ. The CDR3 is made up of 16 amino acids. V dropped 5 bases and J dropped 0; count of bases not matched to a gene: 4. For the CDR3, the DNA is TGTGCCAGCAGCCCACGGACTAGCGGGGACCAAGAGACCCAGTACTTC. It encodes CASSPRTSGDQETQYF.